This T cell receptor beta chain was captured by sequencing in a study of blood T cell repertoires in COVID-19. Per germline, CDR1 MNHNY and CDR2 SVGAGI (reference sequence). V gave up 5 bases and J gave up 2 bases, with 22 bases separating them. The CDR3 runs to 18 residues. Repertoires were generated with immunoSEQ multiplex PCR, while TCRdb's copy carries only in-frame clones and drops some. The sample has about 490,000 clones, approximately 85% seen once. The chain recombines TRBV6-6 with TRBJ1-3; D possibly corresponds to TRBD1 (6 bases). This TCR was sampled from a human donor in a cohort sampled during active COVID-19. Source material: peripheral blood. In nucleotides, the CDR3 is TGTGCCAGCAGTCCACAGGGCTTTGCGGTACTTGCTGGAAACACCATATATTTT. Translating it yields CASSPQGFAVLAGNTIYF.